These T cell receptor beta chains were read from a single sample in a study of CD8 T cells in Susac syndrome. TCRdb used MiXCR to reprocess the immunoSEQ multiplex PCR reads, holding one entry per CDR3 protein. The sample lists roughly 70,000 distinct CDR3 sequences; roughly 95% were seen once. The sequenced sample was CD4+ T cells from PBMCs. The receptors stem from a human donor with multiple sclerosis. Both conserved end residues are part of each CDR3. The D gene is left open where the match is weak. Part of the rows lack a size; the others show once, few, many or a class for expanded clones.

v_gene	d_gene	abundance	j_gene	CDR3aa	CDR3nt
TRBV2	NA	NA	TRBJ1-1	CASSELGQGNTEAFF	TGTGCCAGCAGTGAACTGGGCCAGGGGAACACTGAAGCTTTCTTT
TRBV12-3/TRBV12-4	NA	NA	TRBJ2-3	CASSPQGRDTDTQYF	TGTGCCAGCAGTCCACAGGGTAGGGACACAGATACGCAGTATTTT
TRBV20-1	NA	NA	TRBJ2-3	CSARDPRGITDTQYF	TGCAGTGCTCGGGACCCACGGGGGATAACAGATACGCAGTATTTT
TRBV11-2	TRBD1	NA	TRBJ1-1	CASSPMRQGNTEAFF	TGTGCCAGCAGCCCAATGAGACAGGGGAACACTGAAGCTTTCTTT
TRBV29-1	NA	NA	TRBJ2-4	CSVEKTGNIQYF	TGCAGCGTTGAGAAGACCGGGAACATTCAGTACTTC
TRBV2	TRBD1	once	TRBJ2-1	CARGWDSFTGEQFF	TGTGCCAGGGGTTGGGACAGCTTCACAGGGGAGCAGTTCTTC
TRBV11-1	NA	NA	TRBJ1-2	CASRRRGFNYGYTF	TGTGCCAGCAGGAGGAGAGGCTTTAACTATGGCTACACCTTC
TRBV6-5	NA	NA	TRBJ2-2	CASSYGRGLAGELFF	TGTGCCAGCAGTTACGGTCGGGGACTCGCCGGGGAGCTGTTTTTT
TRBV29-1	NA	NA	TRBJ1-6	CSVMLESKSPLHF	TGCAGCGTTATGTTGGAGTCTAAATCACCCCTCCACTTT
TRBV29-1	NA	NA	TRBJ1-5	CSAGGHSNQPQHF	TGCAGCGCCGGAGGGCATAGCAATCAGCCCCAGCATTTT
TRBV28	TRBD1	NA	TRBJ1-5	CASRDRVWQPQHF	TGTGCCAGCAGGGACAGGGTATGGCAGCCCCAGCATTTT
TRBV7-2	NA	NA	TRBJ2-7	CASSLAGQPEQYF	TGTGCCAGCAGCTTAGCAGGGCAGCCCGAGCAGTACTTC
TRBV4-2	TRBD2	NA	TRBJ2-1	CASSHRGTSGGIEQFF	TGTGCCAGCAGCCATCGTGGGACTAGCGGGGGGATTGAGCAGTTCTTC
TRBV6-2/TRBV6-3	NA	NA	TRBJ2-5	CASSLGVVETQYF	TGTGCCAGCAGTTTAGGAGTGGTAGAGACCCAGTACTTC
TRBV20-1	TRBD1	NA	TRBJ2-1	CSARQGANEQFF	TGCAGTGCGCGACAGGGGGCGAATGAGCAGTTCTTC
TRBV7-8	NA	NA	TRBJ1-2	CASSLGPVRTGVVYGYTF	TGTGCCAGCAGCTTAGGACCGGTCCGCACAGGAGTCGTCTATGGCTACACCTTC
TRBV6-2/TRBV6-3	NA	NA	TRBJ1-6	CASSYRLREGYGSPLHF	TGTGCCAGCAGTTACCGGCTCAGGGAGGGGTATGGCTCACCCCTCCACTTT
TRBV29-1	NA	NA	TRBJ1-2	CSVVEGLSYGYTF	TGCAGCGTTGTAGAGGGGCTAAGCTATGGCTACACCTTC
TRBV25-1	TRBD1	NA	TRBJ2-7	CASRTRAGGAMEQYF	TGTGCCAGCAGAACTAGGGCAGGGGGCGCGATGGAGCAGTACTTC
TRBV5-1	TRBD1	NA	TRBJ2-5	CASSFRQGAGGTQYF	TGCGCCAGCAGCTTTCGACAGGGTGCTGGTGGGACCCAGTACTTC
TRBV5-4	TRBD2	NA	TRBJ2-1	CASSLGFGAGEYNEQFF	TGTGCCAGCAGCTTGGGTTTCGGCGCGGGGGAATACAATGAGCAGTTCTTC
TRBV6-2/TRBV6-3	NA	NA	TRBJ2-7	CATGSSSYEQYF	TGTGCCACGGGGAGTAGTTCCTACGAGCAGTACTTC
TRBV20-1	TRBD2	NA	TRBJ2-1	CSARPSGILDNEQFF	TGCAGTGCCAGACCTAGCGGCATACTCGACAATGAGCAGTTCTTC
TRBV3-1	NA	NA	TRBJ2-7	CASSPGPSYEQYF	TGTGCCAGCAGCCCCGGACCTTCCTACGAGCAGTACTTC
TRBV5-4	NA	NA	TRBJ2-3	CASSRQDTDTQYF	TGTGCCAGCAGCCGACAGGACACAGATACGCAGTATTTT
TRBV4-3	NA	NA	TRBJ1-5	CASSQGIQGDQPQHF	TGCGCCAGCAGCCAAGGAATCCAGGGCGATCAGCCCCAGCATTTT
TRBV29-1	TRBD2	NA	TRBJ2-3	CSARTSGDDTQYF	TGCAGCGCCAGGACTAGCGGGGATGATACGCAGTATTTT
TRBV12-3/TRBV12-4	NA	once	TRBJ2-3	CASSLSSARPSTDTQYF	TGTGCCAGCAGTTTATCTAGCGCACGACCTAGCACAGATACGCAGTATTTT
TRBV3-1	NA	NA	TRBJ1-2	CASSQKGQVDF	TGTGCCAGCAGCCAGAAGGGGCAGGTTGACTTC
TRBV6-5	TRBD1	NA	TRBJ1-6	CASSYSGRQGARGNSPLHF	TGTGCCAGCAGTTACTCAGGAAGACAGGGGGCTAGGGGTAATTCACCCCTCCACTTT
TRBV7-9	NA	NA	TRBJ2-7	CASSRSGGGGTYEQYF	TGTGCCAGCAGTAGGAGCGGTGGAGGGGGAACCTACGAGCAGTACTTC
TRBV4-3	NA	NA	TRBJ2-7	CASSHRRTGTGEQYF	TGCGCCAGCAGCCACCGGCGAACCGGGACGGGGGAGCAGTACTTC
TRBV6-6	NA	NA	TRBJ2-1	CASSYLSTSSYNEQFF	TGTGCCAGCAGTTATCTATCGACATCCTCCTACAATGAGCAGTTCTTC
TRBV29-1	TRBD1	NA	TRBJ2-1	CSVGDRGPVLF	TGCAGCGTGGGGGACAGGGGGCCTGTGCTCTTC
TRBV9	NA	NA	TRBJ2-2	CASSVVGANTGELFF	TGTGCCAGCAGCGTAGTAGGGGCGAACACCGGGGAGCTGTTTTTT
TRBV28	TRBD1	NA	TRBJ1-2	CASSSNRGGGGYTF	TGTGCCAGCAGTTCAAACAGGGGGGGAGGTGGCTACACCTTC
TRBV4-1	NA	once	TRBJ2-6	CASNQEGTGLSGANVLTF	TGCGCCAGCAACCAAGAGGGAACAGGGCTCTCTGGGGCCAACGTCCTGACTTTC
TRBV25-1	TRBD1	NA	TRBJ1-5	CASRDSDQPQHF	TGTGCCAGCCGGGACAGCGATCAGCCCCAGCATTTT
TRBV4-1	NA	NA	TRBJ1-5	CASSPDWGDQPQHF	TGCGCCAGCAGCCCCGACTGGGGGGATCAGCCCCAGCATTTT
TRBV5-1	NA	once	TRBJ1-1	CASSLSPANTEAFF	TGCGCCAGCAGCTTGTCACCAGCGAACACTGAAGCTTTCTTT